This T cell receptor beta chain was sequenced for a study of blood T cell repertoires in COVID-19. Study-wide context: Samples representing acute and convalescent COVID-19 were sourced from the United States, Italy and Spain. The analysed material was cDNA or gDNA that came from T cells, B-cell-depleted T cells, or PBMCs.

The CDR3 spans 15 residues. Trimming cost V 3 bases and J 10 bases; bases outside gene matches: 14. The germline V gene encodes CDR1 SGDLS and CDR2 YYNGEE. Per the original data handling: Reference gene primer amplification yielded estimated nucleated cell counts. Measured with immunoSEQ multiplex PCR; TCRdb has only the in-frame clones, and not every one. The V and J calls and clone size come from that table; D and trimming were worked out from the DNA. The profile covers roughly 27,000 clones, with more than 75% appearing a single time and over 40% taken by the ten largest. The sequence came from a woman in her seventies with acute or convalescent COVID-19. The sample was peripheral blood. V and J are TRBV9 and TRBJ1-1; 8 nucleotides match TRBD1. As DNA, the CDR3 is TGTGCCAGCAGCGCTTGGGGGACAGGCTCGGATGGAGCTTTCTTT. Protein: CASSAWGTGSDGAFF.